The 18 T cell receptor beta chains reported below all come from one sample, sequenced in a study of OX40 agonist ivuxolimab in advanced cancers. The repertoire was sequenced with immunoSEQ multiplex PCR; TCRdb's copy has only in-frame clones and lacks some. The profile covers tens of thousands of clones, with roughly 84% appearing a single time and approximately 7.9% taken by the ten largest. The sequences come from CD4+ or CD8+ T cells sorted from blood, collected in a trial of the OX40 agonist ivuxolimab. These receptors came from an adult with an advanced solid tumor such as melanoma, head and neck, liver or kidney cancer.

The CDR3 spells CASSLEGGMVTDTQYF. The DNA of the CDR3 is TGCGCCAGCAGCTTGGAAGGCGGGATGGTCACAGATACGCAGTATTTT. The chain links TRBV5-1 to TRBJ2-3; possible D gene TRBD2, 6 bases. The CDR3 loop spans 16 amino acids. CDR1 SGHRS and CDR2 YFSETQ come from the germline V gene. V was cut by 0 bases and J by 2 bases, with 13 bases left in between.

The chain recombines TRBV9 with TRBJ2-3, with 13 bases matching TRBD2. Per the germline V gene, CDR1 is SGDLS and CDR2 is YYNGEE. The CDR3 consists of 16 residues. Unmatched junction bases numbered 4, after V lost 4 bases and J lost 2 bases. The CDR3 DNA reads as TGTGCCAGCAGCATCGGGACTAGCGGGGTCACAGATACGCAGTATTTT. Translating gives CASSIGTSGVTDTQYF.

This chain connects TRBV18 to TRBJ2-5; D is uncertain. Deletions cut 5 bases from V and 1 base from J, with 8 bases between. From germline, CDR1 is KGHSH and CDR2 LQKENI. CDR3 length: 13 amino acids. CDR3 nucleotides: TGTGCCAGCTCAATCGGGCCCCAAGAGACCCAGTACTTC. Translated, it gives CASSIGPQETQYF.

A few counts support this clone. The chain carries TRBV7-8 and TRBJ2-1; 8 bases are a match to TRBD1. The V gene end was trimmed by 5 bases and the J gene end by 2 bases; junction bases not matched to a gene: 11. The CDR3 is 17 amino acids. Germline assignment: CDR1 SGHVS and CDR2 FQNEAQ. CDR3 DNA: TGTGCCAGCAGCCTCGCAGGGGGCGCAGTGACCTACAATGAGCAGTTCTTC. It codes for CASSLAGGAVTYNEQFF.

The chain combines TRBV6-1 with TRBJ1-5; D remains ambiguous. Between the trimmed V and J ends, which lost 4 bases and 4 bases, there was a span of 5 bases. There are 12 residues in the CDR3. Germline V gene data show CDR1 as MNHNS and CDR2 as SASEGT. The CDR3 DNA follows: TGTGCCAGCAGTGCCATTAATCAGCCCCAGCATTTT. Translated: CASSAINQPQHF.

The genes are TRBV5-1 and TRBJ1-2; D gene uncertain. The CDR3 is made up of 14 amino acids. Germline loops: CDR1 SGHRS, CDR2 YFSETQ. Trimming took 0 bases from V and 2 from J, leaving 8 bases between them. The CDR3 is CASSLVLGNYGYTF. The CDR3 DNA reads as TGCGCCAGCAGCTTGGTTTTGGGGAACTATGGCTACACCTTC.

Only one count was recorded for this clone. The gene calls are TRBV4-2 and TRBJ2-7, with unresolved D. Per the germline V gene, CDR1 is LGHNA and CDR2 is YNFKEQ. The ends were cut back, 1 base at V and 2 bases at J, with 12 bases in the middle. The CDR3 sequence is 15 residues long. CDR3 coding DNA: TGTGCCAGCAGCCAAGCGCCCGTGAGGACCTACGAGCAGTACTTC. Amino acids: CASSQAPVRTYEQYF.

The genes are TRBV4-1 and TRBJ2-1; 8 nucleotides line up with TRBD2. Unmatched junction bases numbered 18, after V lost 1 base and J lost 7 bases. From germline, CDR1 is MGHRA and CDR2 YSYEKL. This CDR3 comprises 19 residues. The CDR3 region is CASSQGPRWGLAGRNEQFF. Written as DNA, the CDR3 is TGCGCCAGCAGCCAAGGACCAAGATGGGGGCTAGCGGGTAGGAATGAGCAGTTCTTC.

The V call is TRBV9, the J call TRBJ2-1; possible D gene TRBD2, 5 bases. The CDR3 covers 13 residues. CDR1 and CDR2 (germline): SGDLS, YYNGEE. The ends were cut back, 0 bases at V and 7 bases at J, with 8 bases in the middle. CDR3 sequence: CASSVDPGNEQFF. In DNA form, the CDR3 reads TGTGCCAGCAGCGTAGATCCGGGGAATGAGCAGTTCTTC.

The rearrangement links TRBV7-2 to TRBJ2-2; the match to TRBD2 covers 9 bases. The germline gives CDR1 SGHTA, CDR2 FQGNSA. Trimming removed 5 bases from V and 1 base from J; junction bases left unmatched: 5. The CDR3 contains 16 residues. CDR3 region: CASSPGTSWNTGELFF. In nucleotides, the CDR3 is TGTGCCAGCAGCCCCGGGACTAGCTGGAACACCGGGGAGCTGTTTTTT. Looking up the rest from reference TRBV7-2 and TRBJ2-2 gives the full variable domain: GAGVSQSPSNKVTEKGKDVELRCDPISGHTALYWYRQSLGQGLEFLIYFQGNSAPDKSGLPSDRFSAERTGGSVSTLTIQRTQQEDSAVYLCASSPGTSWNTGELFFGEGSRLTVL.

Turning to this clone: Relative to the germline gene, one junction end is altered; a read error may explain this. The chain has TRBV5-1 and TRBJ2-3; TRBD1 aligns across 9 bases. CDR1 and CDR2 from the germline V gene are SGHRS and YFSETQ. The CDR3 totals 15 residues. CDR3 in DNA: TGCGCCAGCAGTTTGGACAGGGGAGGTGCAGATACGCAGTATTTT. This translates into CASSLDRGGADTQYF.

The chain is built from TRBV6-1 and TRBJ2-5; a possible D gene is TRBD1 (5 bases). Trimming shortened V by 10 bases and J by 3 bases, and 15 bases separated the two germline ends. This CDR3 spans 13 amino acids. Germline CDR1 reads MNHNS; CDR2 reads SASEGT. The CDR3 sequence: CATRRQGEETQYF. Written as DNA, the CDR3 is TGTGCCACCAGACGGCAGGGTGAAGAGACCCAGTACTTC.

The chain joins TRBV27 to TRBJ2-7, with D perhaps given as TRBD1 or TRBD2 (5 bases each). V was clipped by 3 bases and J by 3 bases, with 9 bases between them. The germline gives CDR1 MNHEY, CDR2 SMNVEV (reference sequence). This CDR3 has 13 residues. CDR3 bases: TGTGCCAGCAGTTTCGGGACGAGCTACGAGCAGTACTTC. Its protein product is CASSFGTSYEQYF.

This clone was seen ten or more times. V is TRBV29-1 and J is TRBJ1-2; tentatively, D is TRBD1 (6 bases). V gave up 4 bases and J gave up 6 bases, with 9 bases separating them. Germline loops: CDR1 SQVTM, CDR2 ANQGSEA. The length of the CDR3 is 11 residues. DNA for the CDR3: TGCAGCGTTGGCAGGGGCGATGGCTACACCTTC. This gives the protein CSVGRGDGYTF.

This clone was recorded only once. The V call is TRBV7-9, the J call TRBJ1-5; D is perhaps TRBD1 (6 bases). This CDR3 region has 16 residues. The V end was cut by 5 bases, the J end by 3 bases, with 17 bases between. Germline V lookup: CDR1 SEHNR, CDR2 FQNEAQ (reference sequence). The CDR3 nucleotides are TGTGCCAGCAGCCCCGGGTTACAGGGCACCAATCAGCCCCAGCATTTT. Amino acid sequence: CASSPGLQGTNQPQHF.

This sequence joins TRBV4-1 and TRBJ2-3; 9 positions agree with TRBD1. The CDR3 spans 12 residues. Trimming cost V 5 bases and J 10 bases; bases outside gene matches: 4. In germline, CDR1 is MGHRA, CDR2 YSYEKL. The CDR3 nucleotides are TGCGCCAGCAGCTTCCACAGGGGGCCGCAGTATTTT. Amino acid sequence: CASSFHRGPQYF.

The chain couples TRBV11-3 to TRBJ2-3, with unresolved D. Trimming removed 1 base from V and 3 bases from J, with 11 bases in between. The CDR3 loop spans 15 amino acids. Germline CDR1 SGHNT, CDR2 YENEEA. DNA of the CDR3: TGTGCCAGCAGCTTAGGCGTTAGTCTTACAGATACGCAGTATTTT. This translates into CASSLGVSLTDTQYF.

This chain connects TRBV6-5 to TRBJ2-4; 9 nucleotides line up with TRBD1. The germline V gene encodes CDR1 MNHEY and CDR2 SVGAGI. The V gene end was trimmed by 2 bases and the J gene end by 6 bases; junction bases not matched to a gene: 2. This CDR3 comprises 14 residues. The CDR3: CASSYTGQGNIQYF. DNA of the CDR3: TGTGCCAGCAGTTACACGGGACAGGGAAACATTCAGTACTTC.